A single sample gave rise to the 14 T cell receptor beta chains below, sequenced in a study of PD-1 blockade in classical Hodgkin lymphoma. Relapses following autologous stem cell transplantation were seen in all patients, with brentuximab vedotin exposure varying. Clones were sequenced by immunoSEQ multiplex PCR, and TCRdb holds only the in-frame ones, with some missing. The sample has some 16,000 clones; over 55% are singletons. The sequenced sample was peripheral blood mononuclear cells (PBMCs), obtained before the second cycle of nivolumab. Receptor source: a human donor with classical Hodgkin lymphoma.

A note on this clone: This sample also contains other DNA sequences that code for the same CDR3. This sequence joins TRBV2 and TRBJ2-3, with D unclear. V was cut by 7 bases and J by 0 bases, with 5 bases left in between. Germline assignment: CDR1 SNHLY and CDR2 FYNNEI. This CDR3 comprises 12 residues. CDR3 in amino acids: CASMVSTDTQYF. In DNA, the CDR3 is TGTGCCAGCATGGTGAGCACAGATACGCAGTATTTT. Drawing the rest from reference TRBV2 and TRBJ2-3, the complete variable domain is EPEVTQTPSHQVTQMGQEVILRCVPISNHLYFYWYRQILGQKVEFLVSFYNNEISEKSEIFDDQFSVERPDGSNFTLKIRSTKLEDSAMYFCASMVSTDTQYFGPGTRLTVL.

The V call is TRBV19, the J call TRBJ2-1; D ambiguous. The CDR3 has 14 residues. Germline CDR1 is LNHDA and CDR2 is SQIVND (reference sequence). Trimming cost V 8 bases and J 3 bases, with 14 bases left between them. DNA for the CDR3: TGTGCCAGTGGATGGGCTCCCATCTACAATGAGCAGTTCTTC. It translates to CASGWAPIYNEQFF.

The J gene is TRBJ1-5, the V gene TRBV7-9; 8 bases align to TRBD1. Germline CDR1 is SEHNR and CDR2 is FQNEAQ (reference sequence). After removal of 0 bases from V and 2 bases from J, the junction contained 6 bases not matched to a gene. CDR3 size: 17 residues. The CDR3 is CASSLAGRGQGNQPQHF. DNA of the CDR3: TGTGCCAGCAGCTTAGCCGGGCGGGGACAGGGCAATCAGCCCCAGCATTTT.

The chain employs TRBV28 and TRBJ1-1; D remains ambiguous. Germline V gene lookup returns CDR1 MDHEN and CDR2 SYDVKM. The ends were cut back, 4 bases at V and 3 bases at J, with 3 bases in the middle. This CDR3 has 11 residues. The CDR3 DNA is TGTGCCAGCAGTTCCCACACTGAAGCTTTCTTT. It is translated as CASSSHTEAFF.

Notes on this clone: At one of its ends the junction is not consistent with the germline gene, which may arise from a read error. The chain links TRBV11-1 to TRBJ2-7; TRBD2 is a possible D gene (6 bases). In germline, CDR1 is SGHAT, CDR2 FQDESV (reference sequence). This CDR3 has 13 residues. Here the CDR3 reads CATSEMRRGGQYF. The CDR3 coding sequence is TGTGCCACCAGCGAAATGAGGCGGGGTGGGCAGTACTTC.

This rearrangement joins TRBV7-3 to TRBJ1-1, with 7 bases matching TRBD1. The V gene's germline CDR1 is SGHTA and CDR2 FQGTGA. The CDR3 totals 14 residues. V lost 5 bases, J lost 1 base, and 4 bases stayed unmatched. CDR3 in DNA: TGTGCCAGCAGCCCACAGGGGACGAACACTGAAGCTTTCTTT. It codes for CASSPQGTNTEAFF.

The genes are TRBV25-1 and TRBJ2-2; TRBD1 agrees at 7 bases. V was clipped by 3 bases and J by 5 bases; unmatched bases: 9. Germline values: CDR1 MGHDK, CDR2 SYGVNS. This CDR3 has 16 amino acids. DNA of the CDR3: TGTGCCAGCAGTGATCATACACAGGGGTGGACCGGGGAGCTGTTTTTT. Translation: CASSDHTQGWTGELFF.

The CDR3 sequence is CASSLSGRHSGNTIYF. Here the CDR3 DNA reads TGTGCCAGCAGTTTAAGCGGGCGGCACTCTGGAAACACCATATATTTT. This chain uses TRBV28 with TRBJ1-3; D unclear. V shed 2 bases and J shed 0 bases, with 11 bases lying between them. The CDR3 totals 16 residues. CDR1 and CDR2 from the germline V gene are MDHEN and SYDVKM.

This rearrangement joins TRBV14 to TRBJ2-5; tentatively, D is TRBD2 (6 bases). The V end was cut by 6 bases, the J end by 4 bases, with 12 bases between. This CDR3 is 13 amino acids long. Germline loops: CDR1 SGHDN, CDR2 FVKESK. CDR3 loop: CASRLASGETQYF. The CDR3 DNA reads as TGTGCCAGCAGACTAGCTTCCGGAGAGACCCAGTACTTC.

The J gene is TRBJ1-5, the V gene TRBV27; no clear D. The germline V gene has CDR1 MNHEY and CDR2 SMNVEV (reference sequence). The CDR3 length is 13 residues. V lost 5 bases and J lost 3, with 8 bases in between. CDR3 residues: CASSISHNQPQHF. The CDR3 coding sequence is TGTGCCAGCAGTATCAGTCACAATCAGCCCCAGCATTTT.

This CDR3 is CASSVRTGGYEQYF. The CDR3 nucleotides are TGTGCCAGCAGTGTTAGAACAGGGGGCTACGAGCAGTACTTC. V is TRBV6-1 and J is TRBJ2-7; 8 bases agree with TRBD1. CDR3 length equals 14 residues. The germline V gene encodes CDR1 MNHNS and CDR2 SASEGT. With V trimmed by 4 bases and J by 3 bases, 5 bases remained unmatched.

This chain links TRBV5-4 with TRBJ2-2; no clear D gene. The CDR3 is made up of 14 amino acids. Germline lookup yields CDR1 SGHNT and CDR2 YYREEE (reference sequence). V dropped 4 bases and J dropped 9 bases, with 16 bases sitting between them. The CDR3 DNA is TGTGCCAGCAGCGCTCAATGGCCGAGCCGGGAGCTGTTTTTT. Translation gives CASSAQWPSRELFF.

This clone was observed a single time. The V gene is TRBV7-6, the J gene TRBJ2-7; no firm D call. Germline V CDR1 and CDR2: SGHVS, FNYEAQ. Trimming pared 7 bases from V and 0 bases from J, leaving 10 bases between. This CDR3 is 13 amino acids long. DNA of the CDR3: TGTGCCAGCACCCCTGCCCTCTCCTACGAGCAGTACTTC. Residues: CASTPALSYEQYF.

This sequence joins TRBV4-1 and TRBJ2-5; 7 nucleotides agree with TRBD2. Losses at the gene ends were 1 base for V and 4 bases for J; bases not matched to a gene: 12. CDR1 MGHRA and CDR2 YSYEKL come from the germline V gene. The CDR3 runs 17 residues. CDR3 region: CASSQGGVAGVVETQYF. DNA of the CDR3: TGCGCCAGCAGCCAAGGGGGGGTCGCGGGAGTCGTAGAGACCCAGTACTTC.